What follows are 21 T cell receptor beta chains derived from one specimen sequenced in a study of cytomegalovirus exposure and HLA in healthy donors. Use of 60 Vbeta and 13 Jbeta primers characterized the PCR. The repertoire was sequenced with immunoSEQ multiplex PCR; TCRdb's copy has only in-frame clones and lacks some. The sample consists of about 200,000 clones, 70% to 90% of them appearing once. Sequencing was carried out using PBMCs. These receptors were taken from a woman between 25 and 40 years old in good health and CMV-seronegative.

In this sample, this clone turned up once. The chain carries TRBV19 and TRBJ2-1, with D tentatively TRBD1 (6 bases). In germline, CDR1 is LNHDA, CDR2 SQIVND (reference sequence). The ends were cut back, 7 bases at V and 4 bases at J, with 8 bases in the middle. The CDR3 has 12 residues. As DNA, the CDR3 is TGTGCCAGTATCGGACAGTACAATGAGCAGTTCTTC. As protein: CASIGQYNEQFF.

The V call is TRBV5-6, the J call TRBJ2-3, with TRBD1 as a possible D gene (5 bases). V was trimmed by 2 bases and J by 4 bases, leaving 11 bases between them. The germline V gene has CDR1 SGHDT and CDR2 YYEEEE. The CDR3 sequence is 14 residues long. The CDR3 DNA reads as TGTGCCAGCAGCTTCAGGGTTTTCGCAGATACGCAGTATTTT. Its translation: CASSFRVFADTQYF.

The chain joins TRBV19 to TRBJ1-4; 8 nucleotides agree with TRBD1. J gave up 0 bases and V 9 bases, and 6 bases lay outside the gene matches. This CDR3 region has 15 residues. CDR1 and CDR2 from the germline V gene are LNHDA and SQIVND (reference sequence). CDR3 bases: TGTGCCAGCCAGGGACAGGCCGCAACTAATGAAAAACTGTTTTTT. Protein product: CASQGQAATNEKLFF.

The rearrangement links TRBV10-3 to TRBJ2-3; 9 bases match TRBD2. The CDR3 has 14 amino acids. The V segment lost 5 bases and the J segment 6 bases; nucleotides outside the gene matches: 6. In germline, CDR1 is ENHRY, CDR2 SYGVKD. In DNA form, the CDR3 reads TGTGCCATCAGTATAGCGGGAGACTGGGATACGCAGTATTTT. It codes for CAISIAGDWDTQYF.

The sample holds one count of this clone. The gene calls are TRBV21-1 and TRBJ2-2; TRBD1 was called by the table and not checked on the DNA. TRBV21-1 is labeled a pseudogene. The length of the CDR3 is 14 residues. The CDR3 protein is CASSKVWGRGELFF. CDR3 sequence (DNA): TGTGCCAGCAGCAAAGTCTGGGGGCGCGGGGAGCTGTTTTTT.

This clone has more than one count but fewer than ten. V and J are TRBV4-1 and TRBJ2-6, with 7 bases fitting TRBD1. This CDR3 has 17 residues. Per germline, CDR1 MGHRA and CDR2 YSYEKL. Trimming at V came to 1 base and at J to 4 bases, leaving 7 bases not matched to a gene. The CDR3, as DNA: TGCGCCAGCAGCCAAGGGAGAGGGGGCTCCGGGGCCAACGTCCTGACTTTC. Translated, it gives CASSQGRGGSGANVLTF.

The rearrangement links TRBV28 to TRBJ2-5; 8 bases match TRBD1. The CDR3 covers 18 residues. CDR1 is MDHEN, CDR2 SYDVKM, per germline. The V gene end was trimmed by 3 bases and the J gene end by 4 bases; junction bases not matched to a gene: 16. This chain's CDR3 is CASSLEQGAMTVSETQYF. The CDR3 nucleotides are TGTGCCAGCAGTTTGGAGCAGGGGGCTATGACGGTGTCAGAGACCCAGTACTTC.

The chain links TRBV7-6 to TRBJ2-7, with 7 bases fitting TRBD1. Germline V gene lookup returns CDR1 SGHVS and CDR2 FNYEAQ. J was trimmed by 4 bases and V by 5 bases; bases with no gene match: 2. The CDR3 totals 12 residues. CDR3 DNA: TGTGCCAGCAGCATGGGACAGTACGAGCAGTACTTC. The encoded protein is CASSMGQYEQYF.

The rearrangement uses TRBV5-8 and TRBJ2-2, with D tentatively TRBD2 (5 bases). Germline V gives CDR1 SGHTS, CDR2 YDEGEE. The V gene lost 0 bases and the J gene lost 6 bases, with 15 bases spanning the gap. The CDR3 runs to 16 residues. CDR3 sequence reads: CASSLVRSSGSGELFF. CDR3 DNA sequence: TGTGCCAGCAGCTTGGTGAGGTCTTCGGGGTCCGGGGAGCTGTTTTTT.

V gene TRBV2 combines with J gene TRBJ2-7, with TRBD1 identical over 9 bases. J gave up 4 bases and V 11 bases, and 6 bases lay outside the gene matches. This CDR3 comprises 12 residues. Germline CDR1 is SNHLY and CDR2 is FYNNEI. The CDR3: CASGTGRYEQYF. In nucleotides, the CDR3 is TGTGCCTCGGGGACAGGGAGATACGAGCAGTACTTC.

This chain links TRBV11-3 with TRBJ2-5; 7 bases map to TRBD2. Germline V CDR1 and CDR2: SGHNT, YENEEA. The J segment lost 3 bases and the V segment lost 2 bases, leaving 6 bases of the junction unmatched. This CDR3 has 15 residues. CDR3 residues: CASSLSGIREETQYF. The CDR3 DNA sequence: TGTGCCAGCAGCTTAAGCGGGATTCGAGAAGAGACCCAGTACTTC.

V is TRBV9 and J is TRBJ2-3; maybe TRBD2 (5 bases). Trimming took off 1 base at V and 0 bases at J, with 9 bases between the two ends. This CDR3 has 15 residues. Germline V gene data show CDR1 as SGDLS and CDR2 as YYNGEE. The CDR3 nucleotides read TGTGCCAGCAGCGTAATTAGCGTTAGCACAGATACGCAGTATTTT. Encoded protein: CASSVISVSTDTQYF.

The chain employs TRBV19 and TRBJ1-1, with TRBD1 matching 9 bases. The CDR3 sequence is 16 residues long. With 6 bases clipped from V and 2 bases from J, the junction kept 10 bases outside the gene matches. CDR1 and CDR2 from the germline V gene are LNHDA and SQIVND (reference sequence). CDR3: CASSTGGFLPNTEAFF. CDR3 sequence (DNA): TGTGCCAGTAGCACAGGGGGCTTCCTCCCCAACACTGAAGCTTTCTTT.

The chain combines TRBV11-3 with TRBJ2-3; perhaps TRBD2 as D (5 bases). CDR3 length: 16 residues. Trimming pared 1 base from V and 1 base from J, leaving 12 bases between. The V gene's germline CDR1 is SGHNT and CDR2 YENEEA. The chain's CDR3 is CASSLGSSSRTDTQYF. CDR3 nucleotides: TGTGCCAGCAGCTTAGGATCTAGCTCGCGCACAGATACGCAGTATTTT.

V usage is TRBV28 and J usage is TRBJ2-3; 10 nucleotides match TRBD1. The ends lost 5 bases at V and 1 base at J; junction bases unmatched: 3. Germline V gives CDR1 MDHEN, CDR2 SYDVKM. CDR3 length: 15 residues. The CDR3 coding sequence is TGTGCCAGCAGTACCGGGACAGGGGGCACAGATACGCAGTATTTT. It specifies CASSTGTGGTDTQYF.

This sequence joins TRBV7-9 and TRBJ1-2; a weak D match, TRBD1 (5 bases). This CDR3 contains 13 residues. The germline V gene encodes CDR1 SEHNR and CDR2 FQNEAQ (reference sequence). Trimming took off 6 bases at V and 2 bases at J, with 10 bases between the two ends. The CDR3 DNA is TGTGCCAGCAGTTGGGGGGGGAACTATGGCTACACCTTC. Translated, it gives CASSWGGNYGYTF. Based on the CDR3 plus reference TRBV7-9 and TRBJ1-2, the full variable domain is DTGVSQNPRHKITKRGQNVTFRCDPISEHNRLYWYRQTLGQGPEFLTYFQNEAQLEKSRLLSDRFSAERPKGSFSTLEIQRTEQGDSAMYLCASSWGGNYGYTFGSGTRLTVV.

This clone was seen a few times. This sequence joins TRBV5-1 and TRBJ2-1; 7 bases agree with TRBD1. There are 16 residues in the CDR3. Germline CDR1 and CDR2: SGHRS and YFSETQ. V was clipped by 4 bases and J by 0 bases; unmatched bases: 7. The CDR3 nucleotides read TGCGCCAGCAGCAGCGACAGGGCGAGCTCCTACAATGAGCAGTTCTTC. This codes for CASSSDRASSYNEQFF.

CDR3: CASSQGTPEDTQYF. The CDR3 coding sequence is TGCGCCAGCAGCCAGGGGACACCCGAGGATACGCAGTATTTT. J is TRBJ2-3 and V is TRBV4-1; a weak D match, TRBD1 (6 bases). Germline assignment: CDR1 MGHRA and CDR2 YSYEKL. The CDR3 runs 14 residues. Trimming shortened V by 3 bases and J by 6 bases, and 13 bases separated the two germline ends.

V is TRBV6-6 and J is TRBJ1-1; D not resolved. Germline values: CDR1 MNHNY, CDR2 SVGAGI (reference sequence). The CDR3 runs 13 residues. The ends were cut back, 2 bases at V and 1 base at J, with 5 bases in the middle. DNA of the CDR3: TGTGCCAGCAGTTACGCTAAGAACACTGAAGCTTTCTTT. Translation gives CASSYAKNTEAFF.

CDR3 nucleotides: TGTGCCATCAGTGAGTCTCTCAGCGTTAACTATGGCTACACCTTC. Protein: CAISESLSVNYGYTF. This chain joins TRBV10-3 and TRBJ1-2, with D unresolved. The CDR3 has 15 residues. V was trimmed by 0 bases and J by 1 base, leaving 9 bases between them. Germline V lookup: CDR1 ENHRY, CDR2 SYGVKD.

The chain links TRBV27 to TRBJ2-2; D gene unclear. Deletions cut 4 bases from V and 4 bases from J, with 16 bases between. The CDR3 has 16 amino acids. The V gene's germline CDR1 is MNHEY and CDR2 SMNVEV (reference sequence). This CDR3 is CASSSSHATITGELFF. Here the CDR3 DNA reads TGTGCCAGCAGTTCGAGCCATGCAACTATCACCGGGGAGCTGTTTTTT.